This T cell receptor beta chain was captured by sequencing in a study of blood T cell repertoires in COVID-19. This CDR3 contains 14 residues. V lost 5 bases to trimming and J lost 9 bases, with 17 bases between them. Per the germline V gene, CDR1 is SGHVS and CDR2 is FQNEAQ. Using immunoSEQ multiplex PCR, the repertoire was profiled, and TCRdb retains in-frame clones only, with some absent. The table records roughly 230,000 clones, over 80% of them present only once. Sequencing was carried out using peripheral blood. V is TRBV7-8 and J is TRBJ2-1; the D gene is possibly TRBD2 (6 bases). The clonotype was recovered from a woman aged 55 to 70 with active or convalescent COVID-19. The CDR3 reads CASSHYGTPGEQFF. The CDR3 bases are TGTGCCAGCAGCCATTACGGGACTCCCGGTGAGCAGTTCTTC.